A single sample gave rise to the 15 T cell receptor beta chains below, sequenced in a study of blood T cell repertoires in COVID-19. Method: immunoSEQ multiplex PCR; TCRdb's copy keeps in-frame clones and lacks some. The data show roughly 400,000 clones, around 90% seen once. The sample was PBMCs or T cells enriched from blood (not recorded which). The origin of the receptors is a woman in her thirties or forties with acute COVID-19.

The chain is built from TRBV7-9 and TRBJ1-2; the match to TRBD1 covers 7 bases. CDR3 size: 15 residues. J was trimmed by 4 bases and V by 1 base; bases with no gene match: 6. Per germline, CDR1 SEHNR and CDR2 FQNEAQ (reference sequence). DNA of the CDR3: TGTGCCAGCAGCTTAGTCGGACAGGACCTCTATGGCTACACCTTC. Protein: CASSLVGQDLYGYTF.

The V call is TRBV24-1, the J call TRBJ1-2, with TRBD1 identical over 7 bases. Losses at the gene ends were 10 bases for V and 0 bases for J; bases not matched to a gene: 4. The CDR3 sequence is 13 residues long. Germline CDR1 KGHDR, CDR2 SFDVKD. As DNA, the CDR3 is TGTGCCACAGGGGACAGCTCTAACTATGGCTACACCTTC. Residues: CATGDSSNYGYTF.

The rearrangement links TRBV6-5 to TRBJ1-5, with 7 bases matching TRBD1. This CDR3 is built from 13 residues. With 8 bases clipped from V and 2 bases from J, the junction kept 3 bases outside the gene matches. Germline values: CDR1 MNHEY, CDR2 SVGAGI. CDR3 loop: CASGTGGNQPQHF. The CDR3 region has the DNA TGTGCCAGCGGAACAGGGGGCAATCAGCCCCAGCATTTT.

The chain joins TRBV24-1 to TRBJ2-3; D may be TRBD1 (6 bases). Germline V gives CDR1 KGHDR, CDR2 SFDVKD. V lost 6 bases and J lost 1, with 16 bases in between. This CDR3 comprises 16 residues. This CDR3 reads CATSLGGLIRTDTQYF. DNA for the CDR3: TGTGCCACCAGTCTAGGGGGTTTAATTCGCACAGATACGCAGTATTTT.

The CDR3 nucleotides are TGTGCCAGCAGCAGGGCCGGGACAGCAAAGAGCTATGGCTACACCTTC. As protein: CASSRAGTAKSYGYTF. The chain joins TRBV13 to TRBJ1-2; TRBD1 agrees at 7 bases. Germline V CDR1 and CDR2: PRHDT, FYEKMQ (reference sequence). The trim removed 5 bases at V and 4 bases at J, leaving 13 bases unmatched. The CDR3 loop spans 16 amino acids.

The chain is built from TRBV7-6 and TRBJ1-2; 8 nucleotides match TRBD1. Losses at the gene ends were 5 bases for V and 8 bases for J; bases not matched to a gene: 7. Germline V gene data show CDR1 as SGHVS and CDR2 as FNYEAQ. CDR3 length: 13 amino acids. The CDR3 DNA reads TGTGCCAGCAGCCCCAGGGGGGACAGGGGCTACACCTTC. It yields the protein CASSPRGDRGYTF.

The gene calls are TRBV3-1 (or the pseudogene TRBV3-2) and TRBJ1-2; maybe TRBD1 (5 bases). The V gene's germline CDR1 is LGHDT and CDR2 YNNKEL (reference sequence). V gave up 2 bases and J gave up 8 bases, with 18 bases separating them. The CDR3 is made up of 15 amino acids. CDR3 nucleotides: TGTGCCAGCAGCCAAAAAGGGGATTTCACAACGGGCTACACCTTC. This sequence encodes CASSQKGDFTTGYTF.

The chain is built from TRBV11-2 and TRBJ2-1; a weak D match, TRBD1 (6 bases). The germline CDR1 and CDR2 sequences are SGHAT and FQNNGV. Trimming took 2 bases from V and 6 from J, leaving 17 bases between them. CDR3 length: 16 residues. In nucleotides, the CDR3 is TGTGCCAGCAGCTTAATCTGGACAGAGGGATCCAATGAGCAGTTCTTC. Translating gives CASSLIWTEGSNEQFF. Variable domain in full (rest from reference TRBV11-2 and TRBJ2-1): EAGVAQSPRYKIIEKRQSVAFWCNPISGHATLYWYQQILGQGPKLLIQFQNNGVVDDSQLPKDRFSAERLKGVDSTLKIQPAKLEDSAVYLCASSLIWTEGSNEQFFGPGTRLTVL.

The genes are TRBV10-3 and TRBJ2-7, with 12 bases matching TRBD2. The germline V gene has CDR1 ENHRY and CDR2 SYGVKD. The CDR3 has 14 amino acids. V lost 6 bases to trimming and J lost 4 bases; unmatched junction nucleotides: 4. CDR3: CAIRGLAGNYEQYF. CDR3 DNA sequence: TGTGCCATCAGGGGACTAGCGGGTAATTACGAGCAGTACTTC.

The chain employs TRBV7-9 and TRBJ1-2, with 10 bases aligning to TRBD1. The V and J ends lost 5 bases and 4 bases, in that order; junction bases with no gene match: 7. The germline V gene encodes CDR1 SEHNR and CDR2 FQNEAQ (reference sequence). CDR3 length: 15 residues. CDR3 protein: CASSPRTGGGYGYTF. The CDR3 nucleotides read TGTGCCAGCAGCCCCCGGACAGGGGGAGGCTATGGCTACACCTTC.

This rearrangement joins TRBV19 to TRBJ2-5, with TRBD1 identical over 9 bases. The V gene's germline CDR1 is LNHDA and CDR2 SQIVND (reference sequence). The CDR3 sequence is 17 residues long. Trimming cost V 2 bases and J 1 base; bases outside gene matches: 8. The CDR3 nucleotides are TGTGCCAGTAGTATAAATGGCGGGACAGGGAGCCAAGAGACCCAGTACTTC. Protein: CASSINGGTGSQETQYF.

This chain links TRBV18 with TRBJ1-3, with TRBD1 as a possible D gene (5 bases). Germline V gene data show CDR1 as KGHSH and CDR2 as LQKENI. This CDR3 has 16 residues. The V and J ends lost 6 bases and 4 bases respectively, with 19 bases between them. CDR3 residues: CASSPTQGPAGNTIYF. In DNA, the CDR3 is TGTGCCAGCTCCCCAACCCAGGGCCCGGCCGGAAACACCATATATTTT.

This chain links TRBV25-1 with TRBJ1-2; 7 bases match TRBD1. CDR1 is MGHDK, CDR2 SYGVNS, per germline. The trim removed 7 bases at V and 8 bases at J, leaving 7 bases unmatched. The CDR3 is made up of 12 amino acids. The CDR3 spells CASTRQGLGYTF. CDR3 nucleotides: TGTGCCAGCACCAGACAGGGATTGGGCTACACCTTC.

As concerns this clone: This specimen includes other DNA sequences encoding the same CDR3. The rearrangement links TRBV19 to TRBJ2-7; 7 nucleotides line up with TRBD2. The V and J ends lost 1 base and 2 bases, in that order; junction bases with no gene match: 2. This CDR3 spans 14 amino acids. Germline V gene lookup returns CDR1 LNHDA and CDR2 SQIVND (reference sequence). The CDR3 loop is CASSIGGGTYEQYF. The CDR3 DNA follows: TGTGCCAGTAGTATAGGCGGGGGTACCTACGAGCAGTACTTC.

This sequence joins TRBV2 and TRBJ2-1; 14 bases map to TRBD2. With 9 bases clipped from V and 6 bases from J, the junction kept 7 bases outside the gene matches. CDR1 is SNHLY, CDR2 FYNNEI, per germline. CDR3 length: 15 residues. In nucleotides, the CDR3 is TGTGCCAGTATGGCCGGACTAGCGGGGGGCAATGAGCAGTTCTTC. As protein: CASMAGLAGGNEQFF.